The 32 T cell receptor beta chains presented below share a single source sample, sequenced in a study of regulatory T cells in long-lasting Graves disease. Described time point: newly diagnosed GD, antithyroid drugs for less than 3 months. The TCR library was made from RNA extracted from PBMCs. The TCR beta library used iRepertoire HTBI primers with Arm-PCR amplification of CDR3. MiXCR, run by TCRdb on the multiplex PCR reads, gives a single entry per CDR3 protein. The sample has about 530,000 distinct CDR3 sequences; around 16% are singletons. The sample was also reused in another study, on T cells in Graves' hyperthyroidism and ophthalmopathy.

The sequencing here drew on peripheral blood mononuclear cells (PBMCs), taken at new diagnosis, from a patient treated with antithyroid drugs. These receptors all come from a woman aged 35-65 years with Graves disease.

This clonotype was counted a few times. The gene calls are TRBV5-1 and TRBJ2-7; 9 bases are shared with TRBD1. From germline, CDR1 is SGHRS and CDR2 YFSETQ. Germline trimming cut 1 base from V and 3 bases from J; bases unmatched to any gene: 14. The CDR3 length is 18 residues. CDR3 region: CASSLLRTGEEIIYEQYF. As DNA, the CDR3 is TGCGCCAGCAGCTTGCTAAGGACAGGGGAGGAAATAATCTACGAGCAGTACTTC.

In DNA, the CDR3 is TGCAGTGCTAGAGATTTCCAGCTGCAAAAGGGCTATGGCTACACCTTC. Translation: CSARDFQLQKGYGYTF. The chain combines TRBV20-1 with TRBJ1-2, with D unresolved. This CDR3 contains 16 residues. Germline V gene sequence: CDR1 DFQATT, CDR2 SNEGSKA (reference sequence). V lost 0 bases, J lost 4 bases, and 18 bases lay in between.

This clonotype was picked up a small number of times. This rearrangement joins TRBV19 to TRBJ1-1, with D unclear. The CDR3 is 14 residues long. CDR1 and CDR2 from the germline V gene are LNHDA and SQIVND (reference sequence). The V and J ends lost 7 bases and 10 bases respectively, with 22 bases between them. Here the CDR3 reads CASTLGSGRIGAFF. CDR3 DNA sequence: TGTGCCAGTACCCTCGGCAGTGGGAGAATTGGAGCTTTCTTT. The full variable domain, completed using reference TRBV19 and TRBJ1-1, is DGGITQSPKYLFRKEGQNVTLSCEQNLNHDAMYWYRQDPGQGLRLIYYSQIVNDFQKGDIAEGYSVSREKKESFPLTVTSAQKNPTAFYLCASTLGSGRIGAFFGQGTRLTVV.

This clonotype was seen repeatedly, ten times or more. The chain joins TRBV6-1 to TRBJ1-5; 7 positions match TRBD1. After removal of 5 bases from V and 5 bases from J, the junction contained 6 bases not matched to a gene. The CDR3 runs to 14 residues. CDR1 MNHNS and CDR2 SASEGT come from the germline V gene. The CDR3 region has the DNA TGTGCCAGCAGTCCGGGCAGGGGGGATCAGCCCCAGCATTTT. It translates to CASSPGRGDQPQHF.

This clonotype has just a few counts. V is TRBV5-8 and J is TRBJ2-3; 7 bases line up with TRBD2. The ends lost 5 bases at V and 2 bases at J; junction bases unmatched: 11. CDR1 is SGHTS and CDR2 is YDEGEE in the germline V gene. The CDR3 is made up of 16 amino acids. CDR3 nucleotide sequence: TGTGCCAGCAGACTAATATCTAGCGGAAACACAGATACGCAGTATTTT. It encodes CASRLISSGNTDTQYF.

This clonotype has just a few counts. The chain joins TRBV20-1 to TRBJ2-1, with TRBD1 matching over 7 bases. Germline V gene data show CDR1 as DFQATT and CDR2 as SNEGSKA (reference sequence). V was clipped by 3 bases and J by 8 bases; unmatched bases: 13. This CDR3 is 15 amino acids long. The CDR3 DNA reads TGCAGTGCTAGTGACAGGGTTCGGGATACCGATGAGCAGTTCTTC. Protein sequence: CSASDRVRDTDEQFF.

The chain is built from TRBV11-3 and TRBJ2-2; 7 bases are shared with TRBD1. J lost 6 bases, V lost 7 bases, and 8 bases had no gene match. The V gene's germline CDR1 is SGHNT and CDR2 YENEEA. The CDR3 has 14 amino acids. CDR3 region: CASIDRDFSGELFF. As DNA, the CDR3 is TGTGCCAGCATAGACAGGGATTTTTCCGGGGAGCTGTTTTTT.

The rearrangement links TRBV29-1 to TRBJ1-1; D not certain. CDR3 length: 11 residues. CDR1 is SQVTM and CDR2 is ANQGSEA in the germline V gene. V was shortened by 5 bases and J by 8 bases, with 12 bases between the two germline ends. The CDR3 here is CSVFTLNEAFF. CDR3 sequence (DNA): TGCAGCGTTTTCACATTGAACGAAGCTTTCTTT.

This clonotype has at least ten counts. The rearrangement links TRBV12-3 or TRBV12-4 to TRBJ1-1; D not certain. V was clipped by 3 bases and J by 0 bases, with 8 bases between them. The CDR3 has 14 amino acids. CDR3: CASSLEGLNTEAFF. Here the CDR3 DNA reads TGTGCCAGCAGTTTGGAGGGTTTGAACACTGAAGCTTTCTTT.

This clonotype has at least ten counts. Germline is not matched at one junction end, which may reflect a read error. This rearrangement joins TRBV29-1 to TRBJ2-2; weak D call: TRBD2 (5 bases). CDR3 length equals 17 residues. CDR1 is SQVTM, CDR2 ANQGSEA, per germline. The CDR3 DNA reads as TGCAGCGTTGAAGATCGGGGAAATCCGTCGAACGCCGGGGAGCTGTTTTTT. Its translation: CSVEDRGNPSNAGELFF.

This chain links TRBV28 with TRBJ1-5; D may be TRBD1 (5 bases). The CDR3 consists of 16 residues. V lost 3 bases and J lost 1, with 13 bases in between. The germline V gene encodes CDR1 MDHEN and CDR2 SYDVKM. The CDR3 sequence: CASSFSGRDSNQPQHF. The CDR3 DNA sequence: TGTGCCAGCAGTTTCAGTGGCCGGGACAGCAATCAGCCCCAGCATTTT. The variable domain in full, completed from reference TRBV28 and TRBJ1-5, reads DVKVTQSSRYLVKRTGEKVFLECVQDMDHENMFWYRQDPGLGLRLIYFSYDVKMKEKGDIPEGYSVSREKKERFSLILESASTNQTSMYLCASSFSGRDSNQPQHFGDGTRLSIL.

The chain joins TRBV12-5 to TRBJ1-1; 7 bases match TRBD1. V lost 6 bases to trimming and J lost 5 bases; unmatched junction nucleotides: 6. Looked up from germline, CDR1 is LGHNT and CDR2 is FRNRAP. This CDR3 region has 13 residues. CDR3 nucleotide sequence: TGTGCTAGTGGGGACCACAGGGGAACTGAAGCTTTCTTT. This sequence encodes CASGDHRGTEAFF.

Remarks on this clonotype: A much bigger clone sits one base away, suggesting this may be a read error. The gene calls are TRBV6-2 or TRBV6-3 and TRBJ2-1, with unresolved D. Germline loops: CDR1 MNHEY, CDR2 SVGEGT. V dropped 6 bases and J dropped 8 bases, with 8 bases sitting between them. The CDR3 contains 11 residues. Here the CDR3 reads CASRRYDEQFF. As DNA, the CDR3 is TGTGCCAGCAGGCGATACGATGAGCAGTTCTTC.

This rearrangement joins TRBV5-1 to TRBJ1-1, with D perhaps TRBD1 (5 bases). V lost 4 bases to trimming and J lost 12 bases, with 19 bases between them. This CDR3 is 13 amino acids long. Germline lookup yields CDR1 SGHRS and CDR2 YFSETQ. DNA of the CDR3: TGCGCCAGCAGCCCCGTGGGGCGTCTCAAAACTTTCTTT. Protein: CASSPVGRLKTFF.

Notes on this clonotype: This may be a read error: a much more frequent sequence differs by one nucleotide. The genes are TRBV2 and TRBJ2-7; D uncertain. CDR1 is SNHLY, CDR2 FYNNEI, per germline. This CDR3 spans 12 amino acids. Between the trimmed V and J ends, which lost 6 bases and 1 base, there was a span of 7 bases. CDR3 protein: CASRDGSYEQYF. For the CDR3, the DNA is TGTGCCAGCAGGGACGGATCCTACGAGCAGTACTTC.

This clonotype has more than one count but fewer than ten. The V gene is TRBV28, the J gene TRBJ2-5; 12 bases fit TRBD2. This CDR3 is 17 amino acids long. Germline CDR1 reads MDHEN; CDR2 reads SYDVKM. V gave up 6 bases and J gave up 2 bases; unmatched junction bases: 10. CDR3 sequence: CASRAAGLAGTQETQYF. CDR3 nucleotides: TGTGCCAGCAGGGCAGCTGGACTAGCGGGAACACAAGAGACCCAGTACTTC. Filled out from reference TRBV28 and TRBJ2-5, the complete variable domain reads DVKVTQSSRYLVKRTGEKVFLECVQDMDHENMFWYRQDPGLGLRLIYFSYDVKMKEKGDIPEGYSVSREKKERFSLILESASTNQTSMYLCASRAAGLAGTQETQYFGPGTRLLVL.

This clonotype came up many times. CDR3 sequence: CASSQEGLAEEQFF. The CDR3 region has the DNA TGCGCCAGCAGCCAAGAAGGCCTAGCGGAGGAGCAGTTCTTC. This chain joins TRBV4-1 and TRBJ2-1, with 7 positions matching TRBD2. The CDR3 runs to 14 residues. Losses at the gene ends were 0 bases for V and 10 bases for J; bases not matched to a gene: 6. Germline CDR1 reads MGHRA; CDR2 reads YSYEKL.

This clonotype was recorded at least ten times. The V and J genes are TRBV3-1 and TRBJ2-7; maybe TRBD1 (5 bases). Germline values: CDR1 LGHDT, CDR2 YNNKEL (reference sequence). The CDR3 is 15 residues long. The V end lost 0 bases, the J end lost 4 bases, and 13 bases lay between the germline ends. Written as DNA, the CDR3 is TGTGCCAGCAGCCAAGAAAGGGGCTCCGGGTACGAGCAGTACTTC. Amino acids: CASSQERGSGYEQYF.

This rearrangement joins TRBV5-5 to TRBJ1-6, with 7 bases that match TRBD1. The V gene end was trimmed by 4 bases and the J gene end by 5 bases; junction bases not matched to a gene: 9. CDR1 SGHKS and CDR2 YYEKEE come from the germline V gene (reference sequence). CDR3 size: 16 residues. CDR3 loop: CASSRFGTENNSPLHF. For the CDR3, the DNA is TGTGCCAGCAGCCGATTCGGGACAGAAAATAATTCACCCCTCCACTTT. The full variable domain, its missing parts supplied by reference TRBV5-5 and TRBJ1-6, is DAGVTQSPTHLIKTRGQQVTLRCSPISGHKSVSWYQQVLGQGPQFIFQYYEKEERGRGNFPDRFSARQFPNYSSELNVNALLLGDSALYLCASSRFGTENNSPLHFGNGTRLTVT.

This clonotype was seen many times. V usage is TRBV2 and J usage is TRBJ1-2, with a weak D call TRBD1 (6 bases). V lost 7 bases and J lost 4, with 16 bases in between. Germline lookup yields CDR1 SNHLY and CDR2 FYNNEI. CDR3 length: 14 residues. As DNA, the CDR3 is TGTGCCAGCACCCCTCCCGGCAGGGGCTATGGCTACACCTTC. Protein sequence: CASTPPGRGYGYTF.

This clonotype occurred many times. CDR3 DNA: TGTGCCAGCAGCTTAGGAGCCACAGCGGGGATTGATACGCAGTATTTT. It encodes CASSLGATAGIDTQYF. The chain combines TRBV11-2 with TRBJ2-3, with 7 bases aligning to TRBD2. CDR3 length equals 16 residues. After removal of 1 base from V and 6 bases from J, the junction contained 10 bases not matched to a gene. CDR1 SGHAT and CDR2 FQNNGV come from the germline V gene.

This chain joins TRBV12-3 or TRBV12-4 and TRBJ1-4; no firm D call. V was clipped by 7 bases and J by 8 bases, with 20 bases between them. The CDR3 extends over 15 amino acids. CDR3 residues: CASMAGGVFGEKLFF. CDR3 in DNA: TGTGCCAGCATGGCCGGCGGGGTTTTCGGCGAAAAACTGTTTTTT.

The rearrangement uses TRBV5-1 and TRBJ2-3; maybe TRBD2 (6 bases). Germline CDR1 and CDR2: SGHRS and YFSETQ. The CDR3 has 16 residues. V lost 0 bases and J 0 bases, leaving 11 bases between the germline ends. The CDR3, as DNA: TGCGCCAGCAGCTTGGTGCCCGGGGGTAGCACAGATACGCAGTATTTT. This codes for CASSLVPGGSTDTQYF. Full variable domain (missing parts from reference TRBV5-1 and TRBJ2-3): KAGVTQTPRYLIKTRGQQVTLSCSPISGHRSVSWYQQTPGQGLQFLFEYFSETQRNKGNFPGRFSGRQFSNSRSEMNVSTLELGDSALYLCASSLVPGGSTDTQYFGPGTRLTVL.

This clonotype was seen a few times. The chain recombines TRBV12-3 or TRBV12-4 with TRBJ1-5; TRBD1 agrees at 9 bases. CDR3 length: 17 residues. V lost 5 bases to trimming and J lost 9 bases; unmatched junction nucleotides: 17. The CDR3 spells CASSHSRGGTGRGPQHF. CDR3 nucleotide sequence: TGTGCCAGCAGTCACTCCCGGGGGGGGACAGGGCGGGGGCCCCAGCATTTT.

The chain has TRBV24-1 and TRBJ2-5; 10 positions match TRBD2. The J segment lost 5 bases and the V segment lost 5 bases, leaving 1 base of the junction unmatched. The germline V gene has CDR1 KGHDR and CDR2 SFDVKD. The CDR3 extends over 13 amino acids. CDR3 residues: CATSVAGGETQYF. As DNA, the CDR3 is TGTGCCACCAGTGTAGCGGGGGGTGAGACCCAGTACTTC.

As regards this clonotype: Since a far larger clone is one base different, this is likely a read error. The chain recombines TRBV2 with TRBJ2-7, with 7 bases aligning to TRBD1. CDR1 and CDR2 from the germline V gene are SNHLY and FYNNEI. Trimming cost V 8 bases and J 3 bases; bases outside gene matches: 13. The CDR3 runs 15 residues. This CDR3 reads CASGSGLTGYYEQYF. CDR3 DNA sequence: TGTGCCAGCGGCTCTGGACTGACAGGGTACTACGAGCAGTACTTC.

This clonotype was detected ten times or more. The chain links TRBV11-3 to TRBJ2-4; the match to TRBD2 covers 8 bases. The V segment lost 1 base and the J segment 1 base; nucleotides outside the gene matches: 3. The CDR3 has 16 amino acids. Germline V gives CDR1 SGHNT, CDR2 YENEEA. The CDR3 loop reads CASSLVSGVAKNIQYF. In nucleotides, the CDR3 is TGTGCCAGCAGCTTAGTTAGCGGGGTGGCCAAAAACATTCAGTACTTC. Using reference TRBV11-3 and TRBJ2-4 for the parts outside the CDR3, the full variable domain is EAGVVQSPRYKIIEKKQPVAFWCNPISGHNTLYWYLQNLGQGPELLIRYENEEAVDDSQLPKDRFSAERLKGVDSTLKIQPAELGDSAVYLCASSLVSGVAKNIQYFGAGTRLSVL.

This clonotype was observed at least ten times. CDR3 DNA sequence: TGCAGTGCTAGAGATTCAGGAGGCAACTATGGCTACACCTTC. Translation gives CSARDSGGNYGYTF. The chain recombines TRBV20-1 with TRBJ1-2, with D unresolved. The CDR3 runs to 14 residues. Per the germline V gene, CDR1 is DFQATT and CDR2 is SNEGSKA (reference sequence). V shed 0 bases and J shed 2 bases, with 10 bases lying between them.

This clonotype occurred many times. The chain couples TRBV30 to TRBJ1-1; 7 nucleotides match TRBD1. The CDR3 contains 14 residues. From germline, CDR1 is GTSNPN and CDR2 SVGIG (reference sequence). Losses at the gene ends were 5 bases for V and 2 bases for J; bases not matched to a gene: 8. The CDR3 DNA follows: TGTGCCTGGGTTAACAGGGGCCGAAACACTGAAGCTTTCTTT. Its translation: CAWVNRGRNTEAFF. Variable domain in full (rest from reference TRBV30 and TRBJ1-1): SQTIHQWPATLVQPVGSPLSLECTVEGTSNPNLYWYRQAAGRGLQLLFYSVGIGQISSEVPQNLSASRPQDRQFILSSKKLLLSDSGFYLCAWVNRGRNTEAFFGQGTRLTVV.

This clonotype was counted once. This sequence joins TRBV20-1 and TRBJ2-3; D is perhaps TRBD1 or TRBD2 (5 bases each). This CDR3 contains 14 residues. Germline V gene data show CDR1 as DFQATT and CDR2 as SNEGSKA (reference sequence). V dropped 6 bases and J dropped 0 bases, with 13 bases sitting between them. The CDR3 region has the DNA TGCAGTGCCGTCCGGGACCTGAGCACAGATACGCAGTATTTT. Encoded protein: CSAVRDLSTDTQYF.

This clonotype was detected ten times or more. The chain links TRBV3-1 to TRBJ1-1; D unclear. Per germline, CDR1 LGHDT and CDR2 YNNKEL (reference sequence). Trimming removed 3 bases at V and 4 bases at J, with 12 bases between. This CDR3 contains 14 residues. DNA of the CDR3: TGTGCCAGCAGCCAGGGAACTGTAAGCACTGAAGCTTTCTTT. Protein sequence: CASSQGTVSTEAFF.

The rearrangement uses TRBV27 and TRBJ1-2; tentatively, D is TRBD1 (5 bases). Germline lookup yields CDR1 MNHEY and CDR2 SMNVEV (reference sequence). The CDR3 has 15 residues. V dropped 3 bases and J dropped 8 bases, with 19 bases sitting between them. Here the CDR3 DNA reads TGTGCCAGCAGTTTTGGAGTGGGGGGAGTGGAGGGCTACACCTTC. Translating gives CASSFGVGGVEGYTF.